This is a list of T cell receptor beta chains from one sample in a study of blood T cell repertoires in COVID-19. TCRdb keeps only in-frame clones here, not all; method: immunoSEQ multiplex PCR. The table records 200,000 to 250,000 clones, about 90% of them present only once. Sequenced sample: peripheral blood. The origin of the receptors is a woman in her twenties or thirties who had recovered from COVID-19. The CDR3 runs from the conserved cysteine through the conserved F or W. Fields, in order: clone size, D gene, J gene, V gene, CDR3 protein, CDR3 DNA. The D gene is left open where the match is weak. Expanded clones get a size class; other rows say once, few or many, or leave the size out.

size: NA; D: NA; J: TRBJ1-1; V: TRBV14; CDR3: CASSRGASTEAFF; DNA: TGTGCCAGCAGTAGGGGCGCTTCCACTGAAGCTTTCTTT
size: NA; D: NA; J: TRBJ2-7; V: TRBV19; CDR3: CASSIDHNLGEQYF; DNA: TGTGCCAGTAGTATAGACCATAACCTAGGCGAGCAGTACTTC
size: few; D: TRBD2; J: TRBJ2-3; V: TRBV5-8; CDR3: CASSPPGLAGALRQYF; DNA: TGTGCCAGCAGCCCTCCCGGACTAGCGGGGGCCTTGAGGCAGTATTTT
size: NA; D: NA; J: TRBJ2-1; V: TRBV7-2; CDR3: CASSYDYYNEQFF; DNA: TGTGCCAGCAGTTATGACTACTACAATGAGCAGTTCTTC
size: NA; D: NA; J: TRBJ1-3; V: TRBV5-6; CDR3: CASSLFTGAPPSGNTIYF; DNA: TGTGCCAGCAGCTTGTTTACTGGGGCACCACCTTCTGGAAACACCATATATTTT
size: NA; D: TRBD2; J: TRBJ2-3; V: TRBV7-3; CDR3: CASSLIRGGSTDTQYF; DNA: TGTGCCAGCAGCTTAATCCGGGGGGGTAGTACAGATACGCAGTATTTT
size: once; D: TRBD2; J: TRBJ2-1; V: TRBV7-6; CDR3: CASSLHGLAGGPEPFF; DNA: TGTGCCAGCAGCTTGCATGGACTAGCGGGGGGGCCTGAGCCGTTCTTC
size: NA; D: TRBD1; J: TRBJ2-3; V: TRBV2; CDR3: CASSASTGTGKGDTQYF; DNA: TGTGCCAGCAGTGCTTCGACCGGGACAGGGAAGGGAGATACGCAGTATTTT
size: NA; D: NA; J: TRBJ1-1; V: TRBV2; CDR3: CASSEGWEEAFF; DNA: TGTGCCAGCAGTGAGGGGTGGGAGGAAGCTTTCTTT
size: NA; D: NA; J: TRBJ2-7; V: TRBV15; CDR3: CATSRVAGEQYF; DNA: TGTGCCACCAGCAGGGTCGCAGGCGAGCAGTACTTC
size: once; D: TRBD1; J: TRBJ1-3; V: TRBV2; CDR3: CASSRTGRTLSSGNTIYF; DNA: TGTGCCAGCTCTCGGACAGGGCGAACTTTGAGCTCTGGAAACACCATATATTTT
size: NA; D: NA; J: TRBJ2-7; V: TRBV5-1; CDR3: CASSLEGAVDRQYF; DNA: TGCGCCAGCAGCTTGGAAGGGGCAGTTGATAGGCAGTACTTC
size: NA; D: TRBD2; J: TRBJ2-1; V: TRBV2; CDR3: CASSVLAGLDEQFF; DNA: TGTGCCAGCAGTGTTCTAGCGGGGTTAGATGAGCAGTTCTTC
size: NA; D: NA; J: TRBJ2-3; V: TRBV19; CDR3: CASQADTDTQYF; DNA: TGTGCCAGTCAAGCCGACACAGATACGCAGTATTTT
size: NA; D: NA; J: TRBJ1-1; V: TRBV4-3; CDR3: CASSHGAGAEAFF; DNA: TGCGCCAGCAGCCACGGTGCGGGGGCTGAAGCTTTCTTT
size: NA; D: NA; J: TRBJ1-5; V: TRBV7-9; CDR3: CASSQIRAIGTQPQHF; DNA: TGTGCCAGCAGTCAGATCAGGGCCATAGGAACTCAGCCCCAGCATTTT
size: NA; D: NA; J: TRBJ1-6; V: TRBV14; CDR3: CASSQSQGLRDSPLHF; DNA: TGTGCCAGCAGCCAGTCCCAGGGACTCAGAGATTCACCCCTCCACTTT
size: NA; D: NA; J: TRBJ2-7; V: TRBV19; CDR3: CASSTRTTYEQYF; DNA: TGTGCCAGTAGTACCCGGACTACCTACGAGCAGTACTTC
size: NA; D: TRBD1; J: TRBJ1-5; V: TRBV4-1; CDR3: CASSQSQDRSGRNQPQHF; DNA: TGCGCCAGCAGCCAATCCCAGGACAGGTCCGGCCGCAATCAGCCCCAGCATTTT
size: NA; D: NA; J: TRBJ2-3; V: TRBV30; CDR3: CAWSASDTQYF; DNA: TGTGCCTGGAGTGCCTCAGATACGCAGTATTTT
size: NA; D: NA; J: TRBJ1-2; V: TRBV6-5; CDR3: CASSPTAGYTF; DNA: TGTGCCAGCAGTCCAACTGCTGGCTACACCTTC
size: NA; D: TRBD1; J: TRBJ1-1; V: TRBV12-3/TRBV12-4; CDR3: CASKGARSTEAFF; DNA: TGTGCCAGCAAGGGGGCCAGGAGCACTGAAGCTTTCTTT
size: NA; D: NA; J: TRBJ1-1; V: TRBV10-3; CDR3: CAISAQGTTEAFF; DNA: TGTGCCATCAGTGCACAGGGAACGACTGAAGCTTTCTTT
size: NA; D: TRBD1; J: TRBJ1-3; V: TRBV13; CDR3: CASSLRQGRSGNTIYF; DNA: TGTGCCAGCAGCCTCCGACAGGGGCGGTCTGGAAACACCATATATTTT
size: NA; D: TRBD2; J: TRBJ2-7; V: TRBV19; CDR3: CASSRLAGGGSYEQYF; DNA: TGTGCCAGTAGTCGATTAGCGGGGGGTGGGTCCTACGAGCAGTACTTC
size: NA; D: TRBD1; J: TRBJ1-2; V: TRBV6-5; CDR3: CASSRQGAGYTF; DNA: TGTGCCAGCAGTCGACAGGGGGCCGGCTACACCTTC
size: NA; D: NA; J: TRBJ1-1; V: TRBV30; CDR3: CAWSVWGGENTEAFF; DNA: TGTGCCTGGAGTGTATGGGGGGGGGAGAACACTGAAGCTTTCTTT
size: NA; D: NA; J: TRBJ1-1; V: TRBV10-3; CDR3: CASNGGNTEAFF; DNA: TGTGCCTCCAACGGGGGGAACACTGAAGCTTTCTTT
size: NA; D: TRBD2; J: TRBJ2-2; V: TRBV7-2; CDR3: CASSFSGGLGTGELFF; DNA: TGTGCCAGCAGCTTTAGCGGGGGGTTGGGCACCGGGGAGCTGTTTTTT
size: once; D: NA; J: TRBJ1-2; V: TRBV6-5; CDR3: CAGRHLYYGYTF; DNA: TGTGCCGGCAGACACCTTTACTATGGCTACACCTTC
size: NA; D: NA; J: TRBJ1-3; V: TRBV18; CDR3: CASSPGLGSGNTIYF; DNA: TGTGCCAGCTCACCGGGGCTGGGGTCTGGAAACACCATATATTTT
size: NA; D: NA; J: TRBJ2-5; V: TRBV6-1; CDR3: CASSELVRTQYF; DNA: TGTGCCAGCAGTGAACTAGTGAGGACCCAGTACTTC
size: NA; D: TRBD1; J: TRBJ2-3; V: TRBV28; CDR3: CASSLTGRDRGTDTQYF; DNA: TGTGCCAGCAGCCTCACCGGCCGGGACAGGGGGACAGATACGCAGTATTTT
size: NA; D: TRBD1; J: TRBJ2-2; V: TRBV7-3; CDR3: CASSFDRGYTGELFF; DNA: TGTGCCAGCAGCTTCGACAGGGGGTACACCGGGGAGCTGTTTTTT
size: NA; D: NA; J: TRBJ2-1; V: TRBV6-2/TRBV6-3; CDR3: CASSYSNPSTPLYNEQFF; DNA: TGTGCCAGCAGTTACTCGAATCCTAGTACTCCCTTATACAATGAGCAGTTCTTC
size: NA; D: TRBD1; J: TRBJ2-7; V: TRBV9; CDR3: CASSTRQGSYEQYF; DNA: TGTGCCAGCAGCACCCGACAGGGGTCCTACGAGCAGTACTTC
size: NA; D: NA; J: TRBJ1-1; V: TRBV25-1; CDR3: CASSDIRNTEAFF; DNA: TGTGCCAGCAGTGATATCAGAAACACTGAAGCTTTCTTT
size: NA; D: NA; J: TRBJ2-7; V: TRBV6-2/TRBV6-3; CDR3: CASSYSPLGEGYF; DNA: TGTGCCAGCAGTTACTCCCCCCTCGGTGAGGGGTACTTC
size: NA; D: TRBD2; J: TRBJ2-3; V: TRBV9; CDR3: CASSVTSGGSTDTQYF; DNA: TGTGCCAGCAGCGTAACTAGCGGGGGAAGCACAGATACGCAGTATTTT
size: NA; D: TRBD2; J: TRBJ2-3; V: TRBV28; CDR3: CASSYSTSGFFSTDTQYF; DNA: TGTGCCAGCAGTTACTCGACTAGCGGGTTTTTTAGCACAGATACGCAGTATTTT
size: NA; D: NA; J: TRBJ2-1; V: TRBV4-3; CDR3: CASSQDWRSNNEQFF; DNA: TGCGCCAGCAGCCAAGATTGGCGGTCTAACAATGAGCAGTTCTTC
size: NA; D: NA; J: TRBJ1-1; V: TRBV18; CDR3: CASSPRGLNTEAFF; DNA: TGTGCCAGCTCACCGCGGGGCCTGAACACTGAAGCTTTCTTT
size: NA; D: NA; J: TRBJ2-2; V: TRBV7-3; CDR3: CASSGGVDSGELFF; DNA: TGTGCCAGCAGCGGTGGTGTTGACTCCGGGGAGCTGTTTTTT
size: few; D: TRBD1; J: TRBJ2-3; V: TRBV5-1; CDR3: CASSPKGGQGDTQYF; DNA: TGCGCCAGCAGCCCCAAGGGGGGACAGGGGGATACGCAGTATTTT